The 27 T cell receptor beta chains below all came from one sample that was sequenced in a study of CD8 T cells in Susac syndrome. The RNA input was about 0.5 to 1 ug, and it was reverse transcribed with random hexamers. TCRdb fed the immunoSEQ multiplex PCR reads into MiXCR, producing one record per CDR3 protein. Of roughly 400,000 distinct CDR3 sequences listed, 85% to 90% are singletons. Sequencing was performed on CD8+ T cells from PBMCs. Source of these receptors: a human donor with multiple sclerosis.

The chain employs TRBV6-5 and TRBJ2-1, with unresolved D. The CDR3 has 15 amino acids. V was pared by 6 bases and J by 0 bases, with 12 bases between. Germline V CDR1 and CDR2: MNHEY, SVGAGI. This chain's CDR3 is CASRPDPFSYNEQFF. The CDR3 DNA follows: TGTGCCAGCAGACCCGACCCGTTCTCCTACAATGAGCAGTTCTTC.

The gene calls are TRBV29-1 and TRBJ2-7; 7 nucleotides match TRBD2. CDR3 size: 13 residues. Germline CDR1 SQVTM, CDR2 ANQGSEA. The V and J ends lost 1 base and 6 bases, in that order; junction bases with no gene match: 6. The CDR3 sequence: CSVEGGEGVEQYF. The CDR3, as DNA: TGCAGCGTTGAAGGGGGGGAGGGAGTCGAGCAGTACTTC.

The chain links TRBV27 to TRBJ1-1; unclear D gene. CDR1 is MNHEY, CDR2 SMNVEV, per germline (reference sequence). The V end lost 8 bases, the J end lost 1 base, and 11 bases lay between the germline ends. This CDR3 is built from 13 residues. CDR3 sequence: CASRRTGNTEAFF. In nucleotides, the CDR3 is TGTGCCAGCCGACGGACCGGGAACACTGAAGCTTTCTTT.

This clonotype has only one observation. The gene calls are TRBV7-2 and TRBJ2-5; weak D call: TRBD1 (5 bases). The germline V and J ends were trimmed by 2 bases and 1 base, with 8 bases remaining between them. The CDR3 consists of 14 residues. Germline CDR1 reads SGHTA; CDR2 reads FQGNSA. CDR3 residues: CASSLWGSQETQYF. DNA of the CDR3: TGTGCCAGCAGCTTATGGGGCAGCCAAGAGACCCAGTACTTC.

The chain recombines TRBV20-1 with TRBJ2-1; D remains unclear. Trimming removed 1 base from V and 5 bases from J, with 6 bases in between. CDR1 DFQATT and CDR2 SNEGSKA come from the germline V gene (reference sequence). CDR3 length: 12 amino acids. CDR3 sequence (DNA): TGCAGTGCTAGAGTGAGCGACAATGAGCAGTTCTTC. Protein sequence: CSARVSDNEQFF.

Only a few counts were recorded for this clonotype. Compared with germline, one end of the junction differs, possibly owing to a read error. This chain connects TRBV4-1 to TRBJ1-1; possibly TRBD1 for D (5 bases). Per germline, CDR1 MGHRA and CDR2 YSYEKL. The CDR3 is 13 residues long. As DNA, the CDR3 is TGTGCCAGCAGCCAAGTTGGGGGCACTGAAGCTTTCTTT. It translates to CASSQVGGTEAFF.

This clonotype showed up just once. The CDR3 nucleotides read TGTGCCAGCAGCTTAGAGGGGGGCACAATTTCCTACGAGCAGTACTTC. Its translation is CASSLEGGTISYEQYF. The genes are TRBV7-2 and TRBJ2-7; D tentatively fits TRBD1 or TRBD2 (6 bases each). The CDR3 totals 16 residues. CDR1 is SGHTA, CDR2 FQGNSA, per germline. V was shortened by 1 base and J by 1 base, with 14 bases between the two germline ends.

The V gene is TRBV7-8, the J gene TRBJ2-4; 8 positions match TRBD2. With 2 bases clipped from V and 2 bases from J, the junction kept 5 bases outside the gene matches. This CDR3 comprises 16 residues. The germline gives CDR1 SGHVS, CDR2 FQNEAQ. The CDR3 DNA follows: TGTGCCAGCAGCTTAAAGGCGGGGGGAACCAAAAACATTCAGTACTTC. Translation gives CASSLKAGGTKNIQYF.

A few counts support this clonotype. The V and J genes are TRBV4-1 and TRBJ2-7; TRBD2 matches at 8 bases. Germline V lookup: CDR1 MGHRA, CDR2 YSYEKL. This CDR3 has 15 amino acids. Trimming removed 0 bases from V and 7 bases from J; junction bases left unmatched: 8. The CDR3 reads CASSQDIGLAGEQYF. The CDR3 nucleotides read TGCGCCAGCAGCCAAGATATAGGATTAGCGGGAGAGCAGTACTTC.

V is TRBV30 and J is TRBJ2-1, with 8 positions matching TRBD2. The CDR3 is made up of 14 amino acids. Germline assignment: CDR1 GTSNPN and CDR2 SVGIG (reference sequence). The junction had 6 bases not matched to a gene; V was cut back by 0 bases and J by 8 bases. CDR3 bases: TGTGCCTGGAGTGTACTAGGAGCGGGGGATGAGCAGTTCTTC. Its protein is CAWSVLGAGDEQFF.

This clonotype was seen just once. The V gene is TRBV12-3 or TRBV12-4, the J gene TRBJ1-5; D ambiguous. This CDR3 is 14 amino acids long. V lost 3 bases and J 7 bases, leaving 13 bases between the germline ends. The CDR3 here is CASSFGKAGQPQHF. The CDR3, as DNA: TGTGCCAGCAGTTTCGGAAAGGCCGGGCAGCCCCAGCATTTT.

A few counts support this clonotype. This chain uses TRBV20-1 with TRBJ2-7, with no clear D. Germline CDR1 DFQATT, CDR2 SNEGSKA (reference sequence). The germline V and J ends were trimmed by 4 bases and 4 bases, with 8 bases remaining between them. CDR3 length equals 11 residues. The CDR3 sequence is CSATDGYEQYF. As DNA, the CDR3 is TGCAGTGCTACGGATGGGTACGAGCAGTACTTC.

In this sample, this clonotype turned up once. The chain is built from TRBV29-1 and TRBJ1-1; D remains ambiguous. The CDR3 spans 12 residues. CDR1 SQVTM and CDR2 ANQGSEA come from the germline V gene. The V and J ends lost 0 bases and 4 bases respectively, with 6 bases between them. In DNA form, the CDR3 reads TGCAGCGTTGAAGACGCAGGCACTGAAGCTTTCTTT. Translation: CSVEDAGTEAFF.

The chain employs TRBV13 and TRBJ1-1, with a tentative D call TRBD1 (6 bases). The CDR3 loop spans 15 amino acids. Germline CDR1 is PRHDT and CDR2 is FYEKMQ (reference sequence). Deletions cut 0 bases from V and 5 bases from J, with 13 bases between. The CDR3 nucleotides are TGTGCCAGCAGCTTAGGTTGGGGGGCTGTGACTGAAGCTTTCTTT. It yields the protein CASSLGWGAVTEAFF.

The genes are TRBV13 and TRBJ2-5, with 7 bases that match TRBD1. The CDR3 has 14 residues. The J segment lost 5 bases and the V segment lost 4 bases, leaving 7 bases of the junction unmatched. Germline V lookup: CDR1 PRHDT, CDR2 FYEKMQ (reference sequence). CDR3 in DNA: TGTGCCAGCAGCTCAGAAACAGGGGTGGAGACCCAGTACTTC. The encoded protein is CASSSETGVETQYF. Full variable domain (outside the CDR3, taken from reference TRBV13 and TRBJ2-5): AAGVIQSPRHLIKEKRETATLKCYPIPRHDTVYWYQQGPGQDPQFLISFYEKMQSDKGSIPDRFSAQQFSDYHSELNMSSLELGDSALYFCASSSETGVETQYFGPGTRLLVL.

The CDR3 coding sequence is TGTGCCAGCAGCTTAGGACGGGAGGGGAATTCACCCCTCCACTTT. It codes for CASSLGREGNSPLHF. This chain links TRBV11-2 with TRBJ1-6; the D gene is possibly TRBD1 (5 bases). V was clipped by 1 base and J by 7 bases, with 11 bases between them. CDR1 SGHAT and CDR2 FQNNGV come from the germline V gene. The CDR3 covers 15 residues.

The V call is TRBV28, the J call TRBJ1-1, with D unresolved. This CDR3 region has 14 residues. Germline loops: CDR1 MDHEN, CDR2 SYDVKM. Trimming cost V 6 bases and J 3 bases, with 14 bases left between them. The DNA of the CDR3 is TGTGCCAGCAGAACCGATACATCGTACACTGAAGCTTTCTTT. Encoded protein: CASRTDTSYTEAFF.

The gene calls are TRBV27 and TRBJ2-1; TRBD1 might be the D (6 bases). Germline V lookup: CDR1 MNHEY, CDR2 SMNVEV (reference sequence). The CDR3 sequence is 13 residues long. Between the trimmed V and J ends, which lost 7 bases and 4 bases, there was a span of 11 bases. This CDR3 is CASTSGAYNEQFF. Here the CDR3 DNA reads TGTGCCAGCACCTCAGGGGCGTACAATGAGCAGTTCTTC.

This clonotype occurred once. The chain has TRBV9 and TRBJ2-7; 11 bases match TRBD2. V was clipped by 3 bases and J by 2 bases; unmatched bases: 7. CDR1 is SGDLS and CDR2 is YYNGEE in the germline V gene. The CDR3 length is 16 residues. CDR3 protein: CASSAGTSGLTYEQYF. In DNA, the CDR3 is TGTGCCAGCAGCGCCGGGACTAGCGGACTAACCTACGAGCAGTACTTC.

The V and J genes are TRBV3-1 and TRBJ2-1; D is ambiguous. Germline V gene lookup returns CDR1 LGHDT and CDR2 YNNKEL (reference sequence). Between the trimmed V and J ends, which lost 0 bases and 6 bases, there was a span of 6 bases. The CDR3 sequence is 13 residues long. The CDR3 loop is CASSQDSINEQFF. DNA of the CDR3: TGTGCCAGCAGCCAAGACTCGATCAATGAGCAGTTCTTC.

This clonotype was seen only a few times. The gene calls are TRBV2 and TRBJ2-7, with 9 positions matching TRBD2. The V and J ends lost 7 bases and 3 bases, in that order; junction bases with no gene match: 7. Germline values: CDR1 SNHLY, CDR2 FYNNEI. This CDR3 is 14 amino acids long. CDR3 nucleotides: TGTGCCAGCATCGGTAGCGGGAGTCTCTACGAGCAGTACTTC. Translating it yields CASIGSGSLYEQYF. Based on the CDR3 plus reference TRBV2 and TRBJ2-7, the full variable domain is EPEVTQTPSHQVTQMGQEVILRCVPISNHLYFYWYRQILGQKVEFLVSFYNNEISEKSEIFDDQFSVERPDGSNFTLKIRSTKLEDSAMYFCASIGSGSLYEQYFGPGTRLTVT.

About this clonotype: The junction and the germline gene differ at one end; a read error may be behind it. The chain employs TRBV4-2 and TRBJ2-3; 13 bases fit TRBD2. Germline CDR1 LGHNA, CDR2 YNFKEQ. This CDR3 comprises 17 residues. CDR3 loop: CASSQERGLAGTDTQYF. The CDR3 coding sequence is TGTGCCAGCAGCCAAGAACGGGGACTAGCGGGAACAGATACGCAGTACTTT.

The gene calls are TRBV11-2 and TRBJ2-3, with TRBD2 matching 7 bases. The CDR3 sequence is 16 residues long. V lost 5 bases and J lost 3; bases outside the gene matches: 11. Germline loops: CDR1 SGHAT, CDR2 FQNNGV. For the CDR3, the DNA is TGTGCCAGCAGCCGATACATGGGGGGGTTGACAGATACGCAGTATTTT. It specifies CASSRYMGGLTDTQYF.

The gene calls are TRBV6-5 and TRBJ2-5; the D is unclear. The V end was cut by 2 bases, the J end by 2 bases, with 15 bases between. The CDR3 spans 16 residues. Germline V gene lookup returns CDR1 MNHEY and CDR2 SVGAGI. The CDR3 reads CASSYAGWPDQETQYF. The CDR3 DNA sequence: TGTGCCAGCAGTTACGCCGGTTGGCCAGATCAAGAGACCCAGTACTTC.

The chain employs TRBV23-1 and TRBJ2-2; D is unclear. Being an ORF, TRBV23-1 has a function that is uncertain. V dropped 0 bases and J dropped 6 bases, with 8 bases sitting between them. The CDR3 extends over 14 amino acids. Here the CDR3 DNA reads TGCGCCAGCAGTCAATCTAGGGAATCCGGGGAGCTGTTTTTT. This sequence encodes CASSQSRESGELFF.

J is TRBJ1-5 and V is TRBV6-1; tentative D call: TRBD1 (6 bases). Germline V gives CDR1 MNHNS, CDR2 SASEGT. Between the trimmed V and J ends, which lost 2 bases and 4 bases, there was a span of 21 bases. CDR3 size: 18 residues. The CDR3, as DNA: TGTGCCAGCAGTGAAAGCGCCGGGGACATCTCGTTTAATCAGCCCCAGCATTTT. Protein sequence: CASSESAGDISFNQPQHF.

This clonotype was seen more than once but under ten times. CDR3 protein: CASSYGQNYEQYF. CDR3 DNA: TGTGCCAGCAGTTACGGACAAAACTACGAGCAGTACTTC. The gene calls are TRBV6-2 or TRBV6-3 and TRBJ2-7; D may be TRBD1 (5 bases). CDR1 and CDR2 from the germline V gene are MNHEY and SVGEGT. The V end was cut by 2 bases, the J end by 3 bases, with 8 bases between. The length of the CDR3 is 13 residues.